Below are 30 T cell receptor beta chains sequenced from a single sample in a study of cytomegalovirus exposure and HLA in healthy donors. Primers for the PCR totalled 60 Vbeta and 13 Jbeta. Data came from immunoSEQ multiplex PCR; TCRdb stores just in-frame clones and leaves some out. In the table there are 150,000 to 200,000 clones, more than 70% of which are singletons. Sequenced sample: PBMCs. These receptor sequences come from a woman in her thirties or forties in good health and CMV-seronegative.

The chain has TRBV6-5 and TRBJ2-7; the D gene is possibly TRBD1 (6 bases). Germline CDR1 is MNHEY and CDR2 is SVGAGI. Between the trimmed V and J ends, which lost 9 bases and 0 bases, there was a span of 15 bases. The CDR3 loop spans 14 amino acids. CDR3 amino acids: CASSVTGSSYEQYF. The CDR3 nucleotides are TGTGCCAGTTCTGTAACAGGGAGCTCCTACGAGCAGTACTTC.

The genes are TRBV5-1 and TRBJ2-7; D remains ambiguous. Trimming cost V 7 bases and J 0 bases, with 14 bases left between them. The CDR3 contains 14 residues. CDR1 is SGHRS and CDR2 is YFSETQ in the germline V gene. The CDR3 DNA reads TGCGCCAGCGCAACTGGGCCCACCTCCTACGAGCAGTACGTC. Its protein is CASATGPTSYEQYV.

This chain joins TRBV6-6 and TRBJ2-2; unclear D gene. Trimming removed 4 bases at V and 6 bases at J, with 6 bases between. Germline V lookup: CDR1 MNHNY, CDR2 SVGAGI (reference sequence). CDR3 length equals 12 residues. Written as DNA, the CDR3 is TGTGCCAGCAGTTTCGGAGCCGGGGAGCTGTTTTTT. Translated: CASSFGAGELFF.

The chain carries TRBV9 and TRBJ1-6; D unclear. This CDR3 has 12 residues. The V and J ends lost 4 bases and 6 bases respectively, with 5 bases between them. The germline gives CDR1 SGDLS, CDR2 YYNGEE. This CDR3 is CASSPSNSPLHF. The CDR3, as DNA: TGTGCCAGCAGCCCTTCTAATTCACCCCTCCACTTT. Looking up the rest from reference TRBV9 and TRBJ1-6 gives the full variable domain: DSGVTQTPKHLITATGQRVTLRCSPRSGDLSVYWYQQSLDQGLQFLIQYYNGEERAKGNILERFSAQQFPDLHSELNLSSLELGDSALYFCASSPSNSPLHFGNGTRLTVT.

The V gene is TRBV4-3, the J gene TRBJ2-1; 9 bases fit TRBD2. Germline V gene sequence: CDR1 LGHNA, CDR2 YSLEER. The CDR3 runs to 17 residues. Germline trimming cut 0 bases from V and 2 bases from J; bases unmatched to any gene: 5. The CDR3 is CASSQDNGGRAYNEQFF. CDR3 nucleotides: TGCGCCAGCAGCCAAGATAACGGCGGGAGGGCCTACAATGAGCAGTTCTTC.

This clone came up a few times. The V and J genes are TRBV7-2 and TRBJ2-5, with TRBD2 identical over 7 bases. V shed 3 bases, J shed 2 bases, and the junction held 9 bases outside the gene matches. Germline values: CDR1 SGHTA, CDR2 FQGNSA. The CDR3 sequence is 16 residues long. In DNA form, the CDR3 reads TGTGCCAGCAGCTTGGGTTCGAGCGGGAAACAAGAGACCCAGTACTTC. Amino acid sequence: CASSLGSSGKQETQYF.

The V and J genes are TRBV19 and TRBJ2-1; 11 nucleotides line up with TRBD2. This CDR3 is built from 18 residues. V lost 0 bases and J lost 7; bases outside the gene matches: 11. Looked up from germline, CDR1 is LNHDA and CDR2 is SQIVND (reference sequence). The CDR3 DNA is TGTGCCAGTAGTATAGAACTAGCGGGAGTCACGGGGAGGAATGAGCAGTTCTTC. This encodes CASSIELAGVTGRNEQFF.

The gene calls are TRBV5-1 and TRBJ2-7; TRBD2 aligns across 9 bases. CDR3 length: 15 residues. Losses at the gene ends were 4 bases for V and 2 bases for J; bases not matched to a gene: 7. Germline CDR1 SGHRS, CDR2 YFSETQ. Written as DNA, the CDR3 is TGCGCCAGCAGCCCGCGACTAGCGGAGCCCTACGAGCAGTACTTC. Translating gives CASSPRLAEPYEQYF.

This clone has more than one count but fewer than ten. The V gene is TRBV4-1, the J gene TRBJ2-3; TRBD2 agrees at 7 bases. The CDR3 has 16 residues. V trimming: 4 bases; J trimming: 3 bases; junction bases outside the gene matches: 10. Germline loops: CDR1 MGHRA, CDR2 YSYEKL. This CDR3 reads CASSPGGREMTDTQYF. CDR3 coding DNA: TGCGCCAGCAGCCCCGGCGGGCGGGAGATGACAGATACGCAGTATTTT.

The V and J genes are TRBV20-1 and TRBJ2-3, with 7 nucleotides matching TRBD1. The length of the CDR3 is 11 residues. V lost 3 bases to trimming and J lost 9 bases; unmatched junction nucleotides: 3. The germline CDR1 and CDR2 sequences are DFQATT and SNEGSKA (reference sequence). CDR3 sequence: CSASWDRTQYF. In DNA, the CDR3 is TGCAGTGCTAGCTGGGACAGAACGCAGTATTTT.

The rearrangement uses TRBV30 and TRBJ1-1, with D unclear. This CDR3 is 14 amino acids long. The V and J ends lost 1 base and 6 bases respectively, with 15 bases between them. CDR1 and CDR2 (germline): GTSNPN, SVGIG (reference sequence). CDR3 sequence reads: CAWSAVSGYAEAFF. As DNA, the CDR3 is TGTGCCTGGAGTGCTGTGTCGGGGTACGCTGAAGCTTTCTTT.

The genes are TRBV27 and TRBJ2-7; tentative D call: TRBD1 (6 bases). The CDR3 length is 15 residues. The germline V and J ends were trimmed by 4 bases and 4 bases, with 17 bases remaining between them. Germline loops: CDR1 MNHEY, CDR2 SMNVEV (reference sequence). CDR3 DNA sequence: TGTGCCAGCAGTTCTGGGACACTGACGTATTACGAGCAGTACTTC. Translating gives CASSSGTLTYYEQYF.

V and J are TRBV7-2 and TRBJ2-5; TRBD1 is a possible D gene (6 bases). This CDR3 has 17 amino acids. V gave up 5 bases and J gave up 2 bases, with 21 bases separating them. Germline values: CDR1 SGHTA, CDR2 FQGNSA. The CDR3: CASSAPAQGLWQETQYF. The CDR3 bases are TGTGCCAGCAGCGCGCCGGCACAGGGTTTATGGCAAGAGACCCAGTACTTC.

The chain employs TRBV5-1 and TRBJ1-1; D gene ambiguous. With 0 bases removed from V and 2 bases from J, the gap between germline ends came to 11 bases. The CDR3 spans 15 residues. Germline V gene sequence: CDR1 SGHRS, CDR2 YFSETQ. The CDR3 loop is CASSLEHTLNTEAFF. The CDR3 bases are TGCGCCAGCAGCTTGGAACACACCCTCAACACTGAAGCTTTCTTT.

This chain connects TRBV15 to TRBJ2-2, with TRBD2 identical over 8 bases. The CDR3 length is 14 residues. Per germline, CDR1 LNHNV and CDR2 YYDKDF (reference sequence). After removal of 3 bases from V and 5 bases from J, the junction contained 2 bases not matched to a gene. This CDR3 is CATSSGRGTGELFF. Here the CDR3 DNA reads TGTGCCACCAGCAGCGGGAGGGGTACCGGGGAGCTGTTTTTT.

The chain carries TRBV11-3 and TRBJ2-5; 7 positions agree with TRBD1. Germline loops: CDR1 SGHNT, CDR2 YENEEA. The V segment lost 1 base and the J segment 3 bases; nucleotides outside the gene matches: 8. This CDR3 is built from 16 residues. Here the CDR3 DNA reads TGTGCCAGCAGCTTAGGTTTTGCCAGGGGGAAAGAGACCCAGTACTTC. It translates to CASSLGFARGKETQYF.

DNA of the CDR3: TGTGCCAGTAGTATAGGTGCGGGGTTGGTCTCCTACGAGCAGTACTTC. It yields the protein CASSIGAGLVSYEQYF. This sequence joins TRBV19 and TRBJ2-7; possibly TRBD2 for D (6 bases). V was trimmed by 1 base and J by 0 bases, leaving 13 bases between them. CDR1 and CDR2 from the germline V gene are LNHDA and SQIVND (reference sequence). The CDR3 runs 16 residues.

The V gene is TRBV7-9, the J gene TRBJ2-1, with a possible D match to TRBD2 (6 bases). The CDR3 is 17 amino acids. Trimming pared 0 bases from V and 4 bases from J, leaving 16 bases between. Germline assignment: CDR1 SEHNR and CDR2 FQNEAQ (reference sequence). Here the CDR3 reads CASSLAGRRRAYNEQFF. CDR3 DNA sequence: TGTGCCAGCAGCTTAGCGGGGCGGAGGAGGGCATACAATGAGCAGTTCTTC.

This clone was found a few times. The V and J genes are TRBV30 and TRBJ2-1, with a tentative D call TRBD1 (5 bases). The CDR3 length is 12 residues. Looked up from germline, CDR1 is GTSNPN and CDR2 is SVGIG (reference sequence). The V and J ends lost 5 bases and 2 bases respectively, with 7 bases between them. The CDR3 DNA follows: TGTGCCTGGGACAGTACCTACAATGAGCAGTTCTTC. Its translation: CAWDSTYNEQFF.

This clone was detected only a few times. V is TRBV6-5 and J is TRBJ2-1; 10 bases fit TRBD2. The germline V gene has CDR1 MNHEY and CDR2 SVGAGI. CDR3 length: 15 amino acids. Germline trimming cut 7 bases from V and 9 bases from J; bases unmatched to any gene: 12. This chain's CDR3 is CASTPGLAGVGEQFF. In DNA form, the CDR3 reads TGTGCCAGCACCCCCGGGCTAGCGGGAGTGGGTGAGCAGTTCTTC.

The chain has TRBV30 and TRBJ1-1, with TRBD1 as a possible D gene (5 bases). The CDR3 runs 14 residues. Germline V gives CDR1 GTSNPN, CDR2 SVGIG (reference sequence). Trimming took 2 bases from V and 6 from J, leaving 16 bases between them. CDR3 loop: CAWSWGGSRAEAFF. For the CDR3, the DNA is TGTGCCTGGAGTTGGGGCGGATCTAGAGCTGAAGCTTTCTTT. Looking up the rest from reference TRBV30 and TRBJ1-1 gives the full variable domain: SQTIHQWPATLVQPVGSPLSLECTVEGTSNPNLYWYRQAAGRGLQLLFYSVGIGQISSEVPQNLSASRPQDRQFILSSKKLLLSDSGFYLCAWSWGGSRAEAFFGQGTRLTVV.

To note about this clone: Other DNA sequences in this sample translate to the same CDR3. CDR3 nucleotides: TGTGCCAGCAGCTCCGAAGAGACCCAGTACTTC. The encoded protein is CASSSEETQYF. The chain combines TRBV7-2 with TRBJ2-5; D call uncertain. Germline-derived CDR1 and CDR2 are SGHTA and FQGNSA. V dropped 4 bases and J dropped 3 bases, with 3 bases sitting between them. CDR3 size: 11 residues.

The genes are TRBV7-2 and TRBJ1-2; tentatively, D is TRBD1 (5 bases). Per the germline V gene, CDR1 is SGHTA and CDR2 is FQGNSA. V shed 1 base and J shed 6 bases, with 9 bases lying between them. This CDR3 spans 13 amino acids. The CDR3 nucleotides are TGTGCCAGCAGCTTAGGACAGAGAGATGGCTACACCTTC. This sequence encodes CASSLGQRDGYTF.

This clone was seen a few times. The rearrangement uses TRBV19 and TRBJ2-1, with TRBD2 identical over 7 bases. The CDR3 spans 15 residues. Germline CDR1 and CDR2: LNHDA and SQIVND (reference sequence). The J segment lost 4 bases and the V segment lost 3 bases, leaving 6 bases of the junction unmatched. The CDR3 DNA sequence: TGTGCCAGTAGTATTGGGAGCGGGGTTTACAATGAGCAGTTCTTC. This gives the protein CASSIGSGVYNEQFF.

The chain links TRBV4-3 to TRBJ1-2, with 7 bases that match TRBD1. J lost 2 bases, V lost 1 base, and 4 bases had no gene match. Germline CDR1 reads LGHNA; CDR2 reads YSLEER. This CDR3 comprises 15 residues. The DNA of the CDR3 is TGCGCCAGCAGCCAAGGGGACAGCGAGAACTATGGCTACACCTTC. Residues: CASSQGDSENYGYTF.

The chain couples TRBV19 to TRBJ1-1; TRBD1 might be the D (5 bases). The V gene lost 5 bases and the J gene lost 3 bases, with 16 bases spanning the gap. The CDR3 contains 15 residues. The germline V gene has CDR1 LNHDA and CDR2 SQIVND (reference sequence). The CDR3 reads CASSPWTRWDTEAFF. Here the CDR3 DNA reads TGTGCCAGTAGTCCCTGGACAAGGTGGGACACTGAAGCTTTCTTT. Complete variable domain (other parts from reference TRBV19 and TRBJ1-1): DGGITQSPKYLFRKEGQNVTLSCEQNLNHDAMYWYRQDPGQGLRLIYYSQIVNDFQKGDIAEGYSVSREKKESFPLTVTSAQKNPTAFYLCASSPWTRWDTEAFFGQGTRLTVV.

This chain links TRBV29-1 with TRBJ2-1, with 11 bases identical to TRBD2. Germline CDR1 reads SQVTM; CDR2 reads ANQGSEA. The CDR3 has 13 residues. The CDR3 loop reads CTTTSGGYNEQFF. CDR3 in DNA: TGCACCACCACTAGCGGGGGCTACAATGAGCAGTTCTTC.

The chain is built from TRBV6-5 and TRBJ1-5, with a tentative D call TRBD1 (5 bases). Germline assignment: CDR1 MNHEY and CDR2 SVGAGI. V was trimmed by 4 bases and J by 3 bases, leaving 10 bases between them. This CDR3 contains 14 residues. The CDR3 region has the DNA TGTGCCAGCAGTTCAACAGGTCCCAATCAGCCCCAGCATTTT. This sequence encodes CASSSTGPNQPQHF.

This clone was picked up a small number of times. The V gene is TRBV20-1, the J gene TRBJ1-1; D is possibly TRBD1 (6 bases). This CDR3 has 11 amino acids. Germline CDR1 DFQATT, CDR2 SNEGSKA (reference sequence). V shed 4 bases and J shed 8 bases, with 11 bases lying between them. CDR3 DNA sequence: TGCAGTGCTATGGACAGAACCGAAGCTTTCTTT. The encoded protein is CSAMDRTEAFF.

This clone is a singleton in its sample. The CDR3 loop is CASSEILAGGPDTGELFF. In nucleotides, the CDR3 is TGTGCCAGCAGTGAAATACTAGCGGGAGGGCCGGACACCGGGGAGCTGTTTTTT. The chain employs TRBV6-1 and TRBJ2-2; 13 bases map to TRBD2. Trimming cost V 2 bases and J 3 bases; bases outside gene matches: 6. The CDR3 covers 18 residues. Germline CDR1 reads MNHNS; CDR2 reads SASEGT.